This T cell receptor beta chain was sequenced in a study of blood T cells in healthy people across ages. A second PCR of about 7 to 11 cycles used a sample-barcoded 5' primer and a J-beta primer mix. TCRdb re-called the 5' RACE reads through MiXCR, storing one row per CDR3 protein. Here the sample spans around 800,000 distinct CDR3 sequences, roughly 24% being singletons. The CDR3 length is 11 residues. V lost 3 bases and J lost 9, with 6 bases in between. The data also belong to a second study, concerning T cells of mothers and their children. That study adds: Related mother-child pairs shared slightly more overlap than unrelated pairs, but the difference was non-significant.

This sequence was found in a boy between 10 and 17 years old in good health. Sequenced: blood. This chain connects TRBV12-3 or TRBV12-4 to TRBJ2-1; D unresolved. CDR3 in amino acids: CASSFDVEQFF. The CDR3 DNA is TGTGCCAGCAGTTTTGATGTTGAGCAGTTCTTC.